The entry that follows covers one TCR beta chain sequence. What it binds is unknown. This sample was included in a study of CXCR3-negative and CXCR3-positive naive CD8 T cells. Whole-study findings and limits: In CXCR3-positive naive cells, the TRB CDR3s were more hydrophobic than in CXCR3-negative naive cells. Similarly elevated diversity marked both naive subsets, with memory CD8+ cells showing far lower diversity.

cDNA libraries for TRB were generated by 5' RACE incorporating UMI labels. TCRdb re-called the 5' RACE reads, yielding one record per CDR3 amino acid sequence without DNA. The repertoire table contains 150,000 to 180,000 distinct CDR3 sequences. The germline CDR1 and CDR2 sequences are DFQATT and SNEGSKA (reference sequence). The CDR3 has 14 amino acids. The genes are TRBV20-1 and TRBJ2-7; there is no DNA to check the TCRdb D call of TRBD1. This clonotype originated in a human donor in good health. Some clones in this sample may be carry-over from other donors' samples. Sequences were obtained from naive CXCR3+ CD8+ T cells from blood. Indicated subset: CD45RO-CCR7+CD27+CD95- naive CD8+ T cells expressing CXCR3 (TNR3+). The CDR3 reads CSAREGGTTYEQYF.